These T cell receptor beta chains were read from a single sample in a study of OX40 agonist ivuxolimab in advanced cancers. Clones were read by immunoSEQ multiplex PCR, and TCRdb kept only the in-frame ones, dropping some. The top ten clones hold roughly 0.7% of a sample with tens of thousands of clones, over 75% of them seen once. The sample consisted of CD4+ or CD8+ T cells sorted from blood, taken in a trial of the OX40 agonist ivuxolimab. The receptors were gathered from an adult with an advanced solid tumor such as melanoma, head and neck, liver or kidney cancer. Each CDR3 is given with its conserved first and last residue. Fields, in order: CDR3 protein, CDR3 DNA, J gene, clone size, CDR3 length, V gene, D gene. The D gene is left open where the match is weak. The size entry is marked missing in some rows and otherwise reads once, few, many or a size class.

CASSEAADTEAFF,TGTGCCAGCAGTGAAGCGGCCGACACTGAAGCTTTCTTT,TRBJ1-1,once,13,TRBV25-1,NA
CASGLRSGGTDTQYF,TGTGCTAGTGGTTTGAGGAGCGGGGGCACAGATACGCAGTATTTT,TRBJ2-3,NA,15,TRBV12-5,TRBD2
CASSQAPEGYNEQFF,TGTGCCAGCAGCCAAGCCCCCGAAGGGTACAATGAGCAGTTCTTC,TRBJ2-1,NA,15,TRBV14,NA
CASSIALRTGPYGYTF,TGTGCCAGTAGTATAGCTCTCCGGACAGGGCCCTATGGCTACACCTTC,TRBJ1-2,few,16,TRBV19,TRBD1
CASSFQGGSPLHF,TGTGCCAGCAGCTTTCAAGGGGGTTCACCCCTCCACTTT,TRBJ1-6,NA,13,TRBV7-2,NA
CASSIGGQSYNEQFF,TGTGCCAGTAGTATAGGGGGACAGTCCTACAATGAGCAGTTCTTC,TRBJ2-1,NA,15,TRBV19,TRBD1
CASSHKKGYGYTF,TGTGCCAGCAGCCATAAAAAGGGGTATGGCTACACCTTC,TRBJ1-2,NA,13,TRBV14,NA
CATRGERSSYNEQFF,TGTGCCACCCGGGGGGAGCGGAGCTCCTACAATGAGCAGTTCTTC,TRBJ2-1,NA,15,TRBV7-2,TRBD2
CASSLTGAPGEKLFF,TGTGCCAGCAGCTTAACGGGGGCCCCGGGTGAAAAACTGTTTTTT,TRBJ1-4,NA,15,TRBV7-9,NA
CASSSILTGTEAFF,TGTGCCAGCAGCTCAATACTTACCGGCACTGAAGCTTTCTTT,TRBJ1-1,NA,14,TRBV11-2,NA
CASSLSATGTDTQYF,TGTGCCAGCAGCTTATCCGCGACTGGCACAGATACGCAGTATTTT,TRBJ2-3,NA,15,TRBV7-2,NA
CASNPSGHLNEQFF,TGTGCCAGCAACCCTTCAGGGCACCTCAATGAGCAGTTCTTC,TRBJ2-1,few,14,TRBV9,NA
CASSLGGWAENEQFF,TGTGCCAGCAGCTTAGGGGGGTGGGCGGAAAATGAGCAGTTCTTC,TRBJ2-1,NA,15,TRBV11-2,NA
CASSSQNYGYTF,TGTGCCAGCAGCTCACAGAACTATGGCTACACCTTC,TRBJ1-2,NA,12,TRBV6-1,NA
CASSQSQGNTEAFF,TGTGCCAGCAGTCAATCCCAAGGGAACACTGAAGCTTTCTTT,TRBJ1-1,NA,14,TRBV7-8,NA
CASSPGTGFWTEAFF,TGTGCCAGCAGTCCCGGGACAGGGTTTTGGACTGAAGCTTTCTTT,TRBJ1-1,NA,15,TRBV27,TRBD1
CASRETENTEAFF,TGTGCCAGCAGAGAGACAGAGAACACTGAAGCTTTCTTT,TRBJ1-1,NA,13,TRBV2,NA